This T cell receptor beta chain was identified in a study of T cell responses to AZD1222 COVID-19 vaccine. Study outcomes and limitations: Spike-wide vaccine-associated CD4 TCRs dominated at 160-218 and 743-854. After two AZD1222 doses, spike-specific TCR breadth and depth rose versus day 0. Clonal diversity was possibly underestimated; the donors were predominantly white British and more often female.

As for this clone: Antigen: not known.

Sequencing used immunoSEQ multiplex PCR; TCRdb keeps in-frame clones, though not all of them. The table has 130,000 or so clones, around 90% seen once. In germline, CDR1 is GTSNPN, CDR2 SVGIG (reference sequence). The germline V and J ends were trimmed by 5 bases and 2 bases, with 10 bases remaining between them. The CDR3 extends over 13 amino acids. This chain joins TRBV30 and TRBJ1-3; no definite D call. Sequenced material: peripheral blood, taken 28 days after the second AZD1222 dose. The sequence came from an adult who received the AZD1222 COVID-19 vaccine. CDR3 DNA sequence: TGTGCCTGGGGACCTTTGGCTGGAAACACCATATATTTT. Translation gives CAWGPLAGNTIYF.